This T cell receptor (beta chain) derives from a study of cytomegalovirus exposure and HLA in healthy donors. Whole-study findings and limits: Later analysis identified a missense DCLRE1C variant that was linked to TCR beta V- and J-gene trimming. CMV serostatus was the sole immune exposure information available. In a later analysis, several top co-occurrence clusters appeared linked to parvovirus B19, influenza, CMV and Epstein-Barr virus.

Notes on this clone: Its cognate antigen is unknown.

PCR amplification relied on 60 Vbeta primers (plus 13 Jbeta primers). The assay was immunoSEQ multiplex PCR, and TCRdb's table has in-frame clones only and misses some. Of fewer than 250,000 clones in the sample, over 70% were seen once. CDR3 length: 17 amino acids. Germline values: CDR1 MDHEN, CDR2 SYDVKM. Trimming removed 5 bases from V and 0 bases from J; junction bases left unmatched: 9. Sequenced material: PBMCs. The chain is built from TRBV28 and TRBJ2-1, with 8 bases fitting TRBD2. This TCR was recovered from a boy between 2 and 10 years old in good health and CMV-seronegative. CDR3 sequence: CASSQLSGIPSYNEQFF. CDR3 nucleotide sequence: TGTGCCAGCAGTCAACTTAGCGGGATCCCCTCCTACAATGAGCAGTTCTTC.